This T cell receptor beta chain came from a study of T-cell memory formation after mild COVID-19. Across the whole study: Largely, the TCR clusters proved donor specific.

Study-level results: Cross-reactive memory apparently joined, as some responding clones appeared in pre-infection memory. Contracting clones, day 15 to 85, had balanced CD4/CD8, and later expanders favored CD4+. There was no confirmation that second-wave clones peaking on day 37 were SARS-CoV-2 specific.

This clonotype has more than one count but fewer than ten. Its antigen is unidentified. TCRdb used MiXCR to reprocess the 5' RACE reads, holding one entry per CDR3 protein. The data contain roughly 130,000 distinct CDR3 sequences, roughly 6% of them seen just once; the ten biggest clones take up approximately 2%. Sequencing was carried out using PBMCs or a T cell subset sorted from them (not recorded which). The TCR was taken from an adult woman who had mild COVID-19 (a few samples of this study predate the infection). Cell type and time point are not known.

CDR3: CASSSGQENTEAFF. CDR3 coding DNA: TGTGCCAGCAGTTCGGGACAGGAAAACACTGAAGCTTTCTTT. The rearrangement uses TRBV7-2 and TRBJ1-1; 8 positions agree with TRBD1. The germline V gene has CDR1 SGHTA and CDR2 FQGNSA. The V and J ends lost 6 bases and 2 bases, in that order; junction bases with no gene match: 5. The CDR3 consists of 14 residues. Using reference TRBV7-2 and TRBJ1-1 for the parts outside the CDR3, the full variable domain is GAGVSQSPSNKVTEKGKDVELRCDPISGHTALYWYRQSLGQGLEFLIYFQGNSAPDKSGLPSDRFSAERTGGSVSTLTIQRTQQEDSAVYLCASSSGQENTEAFFGQGTRLTVV.